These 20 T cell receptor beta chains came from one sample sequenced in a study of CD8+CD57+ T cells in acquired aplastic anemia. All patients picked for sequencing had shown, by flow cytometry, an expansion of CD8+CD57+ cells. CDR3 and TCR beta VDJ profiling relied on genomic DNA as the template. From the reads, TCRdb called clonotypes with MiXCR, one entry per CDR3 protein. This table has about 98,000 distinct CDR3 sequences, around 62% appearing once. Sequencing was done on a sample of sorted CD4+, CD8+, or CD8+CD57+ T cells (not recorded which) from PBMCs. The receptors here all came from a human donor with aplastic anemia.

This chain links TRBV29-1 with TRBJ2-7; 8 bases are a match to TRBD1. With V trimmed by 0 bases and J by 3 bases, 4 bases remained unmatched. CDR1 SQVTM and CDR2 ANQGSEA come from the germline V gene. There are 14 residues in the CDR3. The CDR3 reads CSVEEGDRGYEQYF. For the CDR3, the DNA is TGCAGCGTTGAAGAAGGTGACAGGGGCTACGAGCAGTACTTC.

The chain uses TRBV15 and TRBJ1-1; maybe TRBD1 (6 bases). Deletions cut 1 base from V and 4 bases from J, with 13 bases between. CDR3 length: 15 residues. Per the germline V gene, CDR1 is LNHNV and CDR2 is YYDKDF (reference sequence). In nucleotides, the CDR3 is TGTGCCACCAGCAGAGCGAACAGGGATCGCACTGAAGCTTTCTTT. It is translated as CATSRANRDRTEAFF.

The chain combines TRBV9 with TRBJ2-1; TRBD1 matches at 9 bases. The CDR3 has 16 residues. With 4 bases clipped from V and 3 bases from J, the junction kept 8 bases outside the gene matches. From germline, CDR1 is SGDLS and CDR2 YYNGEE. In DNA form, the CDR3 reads TGTGCCAGCAGCCAGCCGGGACAGGGCGTCTACAATGAGCAGTTCTTC. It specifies CASSQPGQGVYNEQFF.

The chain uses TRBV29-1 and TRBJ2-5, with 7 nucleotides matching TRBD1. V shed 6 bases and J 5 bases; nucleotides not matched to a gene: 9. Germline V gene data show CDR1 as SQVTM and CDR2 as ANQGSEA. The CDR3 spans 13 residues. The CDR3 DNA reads TGCAGCGTCGAGAGACAGGGCGACGAGACCCAGTACTTC. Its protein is CSVERQGDETQYF. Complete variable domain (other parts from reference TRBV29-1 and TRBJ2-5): SAVISQKPSRDICQRGTSLTIQCQVDSQVTMMFWYRQQPGQSLTLIATANQGSEATYESGFVIDKFPISRPNLTFSTLTVSNMSPEDSSIYLCSVERQGDETQYFGPGTRLLVL.

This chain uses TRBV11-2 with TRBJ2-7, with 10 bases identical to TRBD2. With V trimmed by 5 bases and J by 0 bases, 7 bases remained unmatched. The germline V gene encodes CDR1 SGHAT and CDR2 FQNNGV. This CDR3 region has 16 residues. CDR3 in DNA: TGTGCCAGCAGCCCCATCAAGCGGGGGGGCTCCTACGAGCAGTACTTC. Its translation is CASSPIKRGGSYEQYF.

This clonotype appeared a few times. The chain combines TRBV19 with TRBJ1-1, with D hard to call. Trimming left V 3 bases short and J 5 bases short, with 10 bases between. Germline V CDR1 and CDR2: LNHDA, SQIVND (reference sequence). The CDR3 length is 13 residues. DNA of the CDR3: TGTGCCAGTAGTATTACCAGGCGGACTGAAGCTTTCTTT. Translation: CASSITRRTEAFF.

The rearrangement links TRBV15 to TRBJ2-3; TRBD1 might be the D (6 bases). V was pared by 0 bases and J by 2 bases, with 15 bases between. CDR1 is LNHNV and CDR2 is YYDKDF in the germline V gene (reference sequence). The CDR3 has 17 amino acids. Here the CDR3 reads CATSRDETGINTDTQYF. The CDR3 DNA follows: TGTGCCACCAGCAGAGATGAAACAGGGATTAACACAGATACGCAGTATTTT.

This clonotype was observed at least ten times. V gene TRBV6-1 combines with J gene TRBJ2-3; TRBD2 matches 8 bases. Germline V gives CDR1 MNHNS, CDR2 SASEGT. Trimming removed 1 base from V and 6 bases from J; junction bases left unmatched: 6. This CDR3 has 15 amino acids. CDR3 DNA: TGTGCCAGCAGTGAAGAGGGCGGGGGGTTGGATACGCAGTATTTT. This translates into CASSEEGGGLDTQYF.

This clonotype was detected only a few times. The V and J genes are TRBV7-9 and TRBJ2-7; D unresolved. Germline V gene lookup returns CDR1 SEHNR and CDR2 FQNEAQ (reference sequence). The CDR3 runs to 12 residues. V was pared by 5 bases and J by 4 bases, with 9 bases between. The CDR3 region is CASSAGVYEQYF. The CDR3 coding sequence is TGTGCCAGCAGCGCAGGTGTGTACGAGCAGTACTTC.

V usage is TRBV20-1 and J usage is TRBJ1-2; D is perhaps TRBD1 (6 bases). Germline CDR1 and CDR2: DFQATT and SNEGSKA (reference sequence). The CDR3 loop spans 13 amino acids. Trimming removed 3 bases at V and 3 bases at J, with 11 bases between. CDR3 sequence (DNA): TGCAGTGCTAGCTCGACAGGAGACTATGGCTACACCTTC. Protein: CSASSTGDYGYTF.

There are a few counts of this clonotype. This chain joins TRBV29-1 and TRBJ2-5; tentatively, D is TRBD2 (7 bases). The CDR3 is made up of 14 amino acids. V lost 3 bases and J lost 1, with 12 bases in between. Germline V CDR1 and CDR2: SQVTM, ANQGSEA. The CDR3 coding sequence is TGCAGCGTTGACGCGGGGGCAAGCCAAGAGACCCAGTACTTC. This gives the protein CSVDAGASQETQYF.

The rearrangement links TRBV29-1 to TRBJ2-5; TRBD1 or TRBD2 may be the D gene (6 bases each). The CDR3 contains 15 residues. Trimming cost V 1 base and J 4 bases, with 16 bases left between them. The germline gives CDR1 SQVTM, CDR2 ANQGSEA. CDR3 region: CSVEVLGGSAETQYF. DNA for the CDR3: TGCAGCGTTGAAGTCCTCGGGGGCTCGGCAGAGACCCAGTACTTC.

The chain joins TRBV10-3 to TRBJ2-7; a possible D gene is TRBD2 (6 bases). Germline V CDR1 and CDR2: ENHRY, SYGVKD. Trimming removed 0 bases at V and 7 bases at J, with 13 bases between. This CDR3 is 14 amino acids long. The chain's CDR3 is CAISESADGGEQYF. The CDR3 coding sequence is TGTGCCATCAGTGAGTCAGCTGATGGGGGGGAGCAGTACTTC.

The CDR3 DNA sequence: TGTGCCACCAGCCCAGGACTAGCACGAGATACGCAGTATTTT. The encoded protein is CATSPGLARDTQYF. V and J are TRBV15 and TRBJ2-3; TRBD2 matches at 8 bases. The germline gives CDR1 LNHNV, CDR2 YYDKDF (reference sequence). The CDR3 totals 14 residues. V lost 5 bases, J lost 5 bases, and 6 bases stayed unmatched. Combining the CDR3 with reference TRBV15 and TRBJ2-3 gives the whole variable domain DAMVIQNPRYQVTQFGKPVTLSCSQTLNHNVMYWYQQKSSQAPKLLFHYYDKDFNNEADTPDNFQSRRPNTSFCFLDIRSPGLGDTAMYLCATSPGLARDTQYFGPGTRLTVL.

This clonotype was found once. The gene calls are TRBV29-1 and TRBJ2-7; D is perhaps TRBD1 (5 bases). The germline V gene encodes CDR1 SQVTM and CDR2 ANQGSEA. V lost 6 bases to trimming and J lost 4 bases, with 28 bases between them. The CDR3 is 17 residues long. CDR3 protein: CSVQAATDVWGPYEQYF. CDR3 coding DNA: TGCAGCGTACAGGCCGCGACCGATGTTTGGGGCCCATACGAGCAGTACTTC.

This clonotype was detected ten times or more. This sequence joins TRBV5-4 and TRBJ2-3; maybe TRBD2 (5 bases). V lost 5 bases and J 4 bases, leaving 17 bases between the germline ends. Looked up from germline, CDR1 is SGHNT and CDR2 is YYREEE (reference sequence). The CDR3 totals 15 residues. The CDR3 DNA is TGTGCCAGCAGTAGAGGGATTTCAGAAGCAGATACGCAGTATTTT. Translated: CASSRGISEADTQYF.

In nucleotides, the CDR3 is TGTGCCAGCAGTTTAGGTTCGGGTTCCACAGATACGCAGTATTTT. It encodes CASSLGSGSTDTQYF. The V call is TRBV2, the J call TRBJ2-3, with D unresolved. Trimming removed 5 bases from V and 2 bases from J, with 14 bases in between. From germline, CDR1 is SNHLY and CDR2 FYNNEI. This CDR3 is built from 15 residues.

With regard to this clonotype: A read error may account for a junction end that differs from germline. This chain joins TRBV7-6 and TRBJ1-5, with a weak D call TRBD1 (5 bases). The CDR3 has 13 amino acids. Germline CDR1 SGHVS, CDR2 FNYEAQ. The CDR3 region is CASAWGSKQPQHF. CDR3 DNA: TGTGCCAGCGCCTGGGGGAGCAAACAGCCCCAGCATTTT.

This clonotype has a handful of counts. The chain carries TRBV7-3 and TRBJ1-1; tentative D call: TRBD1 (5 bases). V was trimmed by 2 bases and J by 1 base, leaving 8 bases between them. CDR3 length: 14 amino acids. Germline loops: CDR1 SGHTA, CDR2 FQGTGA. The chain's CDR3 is CASSLFGGNTEAFF. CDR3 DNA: TGTGCCAGCAGCTTATTTGGGGGGAACACTGAAGCTTTCTTT.

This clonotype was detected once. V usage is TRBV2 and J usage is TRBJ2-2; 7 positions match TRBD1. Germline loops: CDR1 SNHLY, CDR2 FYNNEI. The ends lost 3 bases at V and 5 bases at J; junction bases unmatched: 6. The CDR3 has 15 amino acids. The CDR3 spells CASSDRRGSTGELFF. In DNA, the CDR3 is TGTGCCAGCAGTGATCGCAGGGGGTCTACCGGGGAGCTGTTTTTT.